A single sample gave rise to the 26 T cell receptor beta chains below, sequenced in a study of CD8 T cells in Susac syndrome. Reverse transcription of about 0.45 to 1 ug RNA was performed with random hexamers. TCRdb itself ran the immunoSEQ multiplex PCR reads through MiXCR, one entry per CDR3 protein. The sample has about 120,000 distinct CDR3 sequences; 80% to 95% are singletons. Sequencing input: CD4+ T cells from PBMCs. The receptor source for this set is a human donor in good health.

The V gene is TRBV12-3 or TRBV12-4, the J gene TRBJ2-1; TRBD1 or TRBD2 may be the D gene (6 bases each). This CDR3 is 16 amino acids long. The V and J ends lost 5 bases and 2 bases respectively, with 16 bases between them. The CDR3 loop reads CASSPPGAATYNEQFF. CDR3 DNA sequence: TGTGCCAGCAGTCCTCCGGGGGCCGCGACCTACAATGAGCAGTTCTTC.

This clonotype was seen a single time. The J gene is TRBJ2-2, the V gene TRBV27; 7 bases match TRBD2. The germline V gene encodes CDR1 MNHEY and CDR2 SMNVEV (reference sequence). J was trimmed by 4 bases and V by 3 bases; bases with no gene match: 2. The CDR3 contains 14 residues. The CDR3 spells CASSLGGITGELFF. CDR3 nucleotide sequence: TGTGCCAGCAGTTTGGGGGGGATCACCGGGGAGCTGTTTTTT.

V is TRBV5-1 and J is TRBJ2-2; possibly TRBD2 for D (5 bases). Between the trimmed V and J ends, which lost 4 bases and 10 bases, there was a span of 14 bases. Germline V gene sequence: CDR1 SGHRS, CDR2 YFSETQ. The CDR3 length is 13 residues. This CDR3 is CASSTGGTQELFF. DNA of the CDR3: TGCGCCAGCAGCACCGGAGGTACTCAGGAGCTGTTTTTT.

This chain uses TRBV20-1 with TRBJ2-3; no definite D call. CDR1 is DFQATT, CDR2 SNEGSKA, per germline (reference sequence). V lost 3 bases to trimming and J lost 6 bases, with 7 bases between them. The CDR3 totals 11 residues. CDR3 loop: CSARFGDTQYF. The CDR3 region has the DNA TGCAGTGCTAGGTTCGGGGATACGCAGTATTTT.

The chain joins TRBV6-2 or TRBV6-3 to TRBJ2-1, with 8 nucleotides matching TRBD2. The germline gives CDR1 MNHEY, CDR2 SVGEGT. The CDR3 totals 17 residues. With 2 bases clipped from V and 5 bases from J, the junction kept 11 bases outside the gene matches. Here the CDR3 DNA reads TGTGCCAGCAGTTACACCGGGAGGGCCCTCAAGGACAATGAGCAGTTCTTC. It specifies CASSYTGRALKDNEQFF.

The chain recombines TRBV7-2 with TRBJ2-1; 10 positions agree with TRBD2. After removal of 1 base from V and 2 bases from J, the junction contained 8 bases not matched to a gene. CDR1 is SGHTA and CDR2 is FQGNSA in the germline V gene. This CDR3 is 18 amino acids long. This CDR3 reads CASSLGSLAGVAYNEQFF. DNA of the CDR3: TGTGCCAGCAGCTTAGGCTCCCTAGCGGGAGTCGCCTACAATGAGCAGTTCTTC. Together with reference TRBV7-2 and TRBJ2-1, the CDR3 gives the full variable domain: GAGVSQSPSNKVTEKGKDVELRCDPISGHTALYWYRQSLGQGLEFLIYFQGNSAPDKSGLPSDRFSAERTGGSVSTLTIQRTQQEDSAVYLCASSLGSLAGVAYNEQFFGPGTRLTVL.

CDR3 sequence (DNA): TGTGCCAGCAGTCTCCGAGTTGCGACCGAGCAGTACTTC. Its protein product is CASSLRVATEQYF. The chain has TRBV12-3 or TRBV12-4 and TRBJ2-7; D not resolved. The germline V and J ends were trimmed by 5 bases and 6 bases, with 14 bases remaining between them. The CDR3 length is 13 residues.

This clonotype was picked up one time. The rearrangement uses TRBV20-1 and TRBJ2-1; D is undetermined. The V end lost 3 bases, the J end lost 2 bases, and 8 bases lay between the germline ends. The CDR3 totals 13 residues. CDR1 and CDR2 from the germline V gene are DFQATT and SNEGSKA (reference sequence). CDR3 loop: CSASLPPYNEQFF. In nucleotides, the CDR3 is TGCAGTGCTAGTTTGCCACCCTACAATGAGCAGTTCTTC.

The chain uses TRBV12-3 or TRBV12-4 and TRBJ2-2; TRBD2 might be the D (6 bases). The CDR3 totals 16 residues. V shed 3 bases and J shed 1 base, with 12 bases lying between them. The CDR3 here is CASSLGEAGNTGELFF. DNA of the CDR3: TGTGCCAGCAGTTTGGGGGAAGCGGGGAACACCGGGGAGCTGTTTTTT.

The chain links TRBV7-2 to TRBJ2-5, with 7 positions matching TRBD2. V was pared by 4 bases and J by 2 bases, with 4 bases of the junction left unmatched. The length of the CDR3 is 14 residues. Germline V CDR1 and CDR2: SGHTA, FQGNSA. The CDR3 reads CASSYPAGQETQYF. CDR3 coding DNA: TGTGCCAGCAGCTACCCAGCGGGGCAAGAGACCCAGTACTTC.

The gene calls are TRBV29-1 and TRBJ2-7; D possibly corresponds to TRBD2 (5 bases). Germline V gives CDR1 SQVTM, CDR2 ANQGSEA. V gave up 3 bases and J gave up 1 base, with 10 bases separating them. This CDR3 has 13 amino acids. The CDR3 here is CSVEDSDSYEQYF. DNA for the CDR3: TGCAGCGTTGAGGATAGCGATTCCTACGAGCAGTACTTC.

V and J are TRBV3-1 and TRBJ1-3; TRBD1 aligns across 8 bases. CDR1 is LGHDT, CDR2 YNNKEL, per germline (reference sequence). The CDR3 contains 16 residues. The trim removed 5 bases at V and 1 base at J, leaving 7 bases unmatched. For the CDR3, the DNA is TGTGCCAGCAGCGTAGGGACAGGCTTTTCTGGAAACACCATATATTTT. Protein product: CASSVGTGFSGNTIYF.

The chain combines TRBV19 with TRBJ1-5, with 10 bases that match TRBD1. CDR3 size: 18 residues. The ends lost 9 bases at V and 6 bases at J; junction bases unmatched: 20. CDR1 and CDR2 from the germline V gene are LNHDA and SQIVND (reference sequence). The CDR3 sequence is CASRKTDRGRFGGQPQHF. CDR3 DNA: TGTGCCAGCAGGAAGACGGACAGGGGGAGATTTGGGGGTCAGCCCCAGCATTTT.

The chain carries TRBV28 and TRBJ2-5; maybe TRBD1 (6 bases). The CDR3 sequence is 14 residues long. V gave up 8 bases and J gave up 5 bases, with 18 bases separating them. Germline assignment: CDR1 MDHEN and CDR2 SYDVKM. Written as DNA, the CDR3 is TGTGCCAGCTGCTCGACAGGAGCGCGGGAGACCCAGTACTTC. Translation gives CASCSTGARETQYF.

The CDR3 sequence is CASRRDRAYEQYF. The CDR3 nucleotides are TGTGCCAGCAGAAGGGACAGGGCTTACGAGCAGTACTTC. The rearrangement uses TRBV5-6 and TRBJ2-7; 9 bases align to TRBD1. CDR1 is SGHDT and CDR2 is YYEEEE in the germline V gene. V shed 5 bases, J shed 4 bases, and the junction held 4 bases outside the gene matches. There are 13 residues in the CDR3.

In this sample, this clonotype turned up a few times. CDR3 loop: CASGVTGSQYEQYF. CDR3 bases: TGCGCCAGCGGTGTAACAGGTTCCCAGTACGAGCAGTACTTC. The chain couples TRBV5-1 to TRBJ2-7, with a possible D match to TRBD1 (5 bases). This CDR3 has 14 residues. Germline V CDR1 and CDR2: SGHRS, YFSETQ. The V end was cut by 7 bases, the J end by 4 bases, with 18 bases between. Supplemented by reference TRBV5-1 and TRBJ2-7, the full variable domain reads KAGVTQTPRYLIKTRGQQVTLSCSPISGHRSVSWYQQTPGQGLQFLFEYFSETQRNKGNFPGRFSGRQFSNSRSEMNVSTLELGDSALYLCASGVTGSQYEQYFGPGTRLTVT.

V is TRBV4-1 and J is TRBJ2-1; D is uncertain. The CDR3 extends over 13 amino acids. Germline CDR1 is MGHRA and CDR2 is YSYEKL. V lost 2 bases to trimming and J lost 8 bases, with 10 bases between them. The CDR3 sequence: CASSQQFLDEQFF. CDR3 bases: TGCGCCAGCAGCCAACAGTTCTTGGATGAGCAGTTCTTC.

The chain recombines TRBV7-2 with TRBJ1-2, with 11 positions matching TRBD1. V trimming: 5 bases; J trimming: 6 bases; junction bases outside the gene matches: 5. Germline V lookup: CDR1 SGHTA, CDR2 FQGNSA. The CDR3 is made up of 14 amino acids. CDR3 sequence (DNA): TGTGCCAGCAGCCGCGGACAGGGGGCGGATGGCTACACCTTC. Translating gives CASSRGQGADGYTF. The full variable domain, its missing parts supplied by reference TRBV7-2 and TRBJ1-2, is GAGVSQSPSNKVTEKGKDVELRCDPISGHTALYWYRQSLGQGLEFLIYFQGNSAPDKSGLPSDRFSAERTGGSVSTLTIQRTQQEDSAVYLCASSRGQGADGYTFGSGTRLTVV.

The rearrangement joins TRBV7-3 to TRBJ1-1; TRBD1 aligns across 8 bases. The CDR3 is 16 amino acids. The germline gives CDR1 SGHTA, CDR2 FQGTGA. Losses at the gene ends were 5 bases for V and 1 base for J; bases not matched to a gene: 9. DNA for the CDR3: TGTGCCAGCAGCCCCCGGAACAGGGGGACGAACACTGAAGCTTTCTTT. This gives the protein CASSPRNRGTNTEAFF.

The chain has TRBV29-1 and TRBJ2-5; no clear D gene. V dropped 7 bases and J dropped 1 base, with 13 bases sitting between them. The germline CDR1 and CDR2 sequences are SQVTM and ANQGSEA. CDR3 size: 13 residues. The CDR3 nucleotides read TGCAGCGGGGGAATAGGCCTCCAAGAGACCCAGTACTTC. Its protein product is CSGGIGLQETQYF.

CDR3 in DNA: TGTGCCACCAGCCACGCAGGGGATGCCTACAATGAGCAGTTCTTC. This sequence encodes CATSHAGDAYNEQFF. The chain is built from TRBV15 and TRBJ2-1; perhaps TRBD1 as D (6 bases). This CDR3 is 15 amino acids long. CDR1 LNHNV and CDR2 YYDKDF come from the germline V gene (reference sequence). The V and J ends lost 5 bases and 2 bases respectively, with 13 bases between them.

J is TRBJ2-7 and V is TRBV6-5, with D unclear. V was trimmed by 0 bases and J by 7 bases, leaving 13 bases between them. The CDR3 contains 14 residues. Germline V gene data show CDR1 as MNHEY and CDR2 as SVGAGI. This CDR3 is CASSYSFGPGEQYF. CDR3 DNA: TGTGCCAGCAGTTACTCGTTCGGTCCCGGGGAGCAGTACTTC.

This clonotype was seen a handful of times. The V and J genes are TRBV6-1 and TRBJ1-5, with D uncertain. Germline V gene data show CDR1 as MNHNS and CDR2 as SASEGT. Trimming removed 8 bases at V and 9 bases at J, with 11 bases between. The CDR3 has 11 residues. The CDR3 DNA follows: TGTGCCAGCCTATCCGGCGGGCCCCAGCATTTT. It translates to CASLSGGPQHF.

This rearrangement joins TRBV18 to TRBJ2-3; tentative D call: TRBD1 (6 bases). The germline CDR1 and CDR2 sequences are KGHSH and LQKENI. CDR3 size: 16 residues. Trimming took 3 bases from V and 4 from J, leaving 17 bases between them. The CDR3 region has the DNA TGTGCCAGCTCACCGGCCCTACAGGGTTGGCCAGATACGCAGTATTTT. Its protein product is CASSPALQGWPDTQYF.

DNA for the CDR3: TGCAGTGCTGGGCGTCGGAACACTGAAGCTTTCTTT. It codes for CSAGRRNTEAFF. V usage is TRBV20-1 and J usage is TRBJ1-1; D gene ambiguous. Germline values: CDR1 DFQATT, CDR2 SNEGSKA (reference sequence). V dropped 5 bases and J dropped 1 base, with 8 bases sitting between them. The CDR3 has 12 amino acids.

The chain carries TRBV12-3 or TRBV12-4 and TRBJ2-1, with a tentative D call TRBD2 (6 bases). Trimming shortened V by 5 bases and J by 10 bases, and 12 bases separated the two germline ends. This CDR3 comprises 12 residues. The CDR3, as DNA: TGTGCCAGCAGTCGGGACTCCGGGGAGCAGTTCTTC. Translating gives CASSRDSGEQFF.